The count of the clone carrying this T cell receptor beta chain is one. Its specificity is not known. This specimen belongs to a study of a mutant IDH1 vaccine in newly diagnosed glioma. Clones were read by immunoSEQ multiplex PCR, and TCRdb kept only the in-frame ones, dropping some. The table includes about 42,000 clones, about 83% detected once. Documented time point: week 35, safety follow-up. Doses comprised 300 ug of mutant IDH1 20-mer peptide each, plus topical imiquimod. The V end lost 3 bases, the J end lost 0 bases, and 13 bases lay between the germline ends. The CDR3 length is 16 residues. CDR1 SGDLS and CDR2 YYNGEE come from the germline V gene.

The TCR comes from a woman between 45 and 65 years old with glioma. The starting material was PBMCs, obtained from a glioma patient whose treatment included an IDH1 peptide vaccine. The J gene is TRBJ2-1, the V gene TRBV9; D is perhaps TRBD1 (5 bases). The CDR3 sequence: CASSETGLGSYNEQFF. The CDR3 DNA follows: TGTGCCAGCAGCGAAACAGGCCTTGGCTCCTACAATGAGCAGTTCTTC.